The entry below gives a single T cell receptor (beta chain) sequence along with its context. This clonotype appeared many times. Its antigen target is currently unknown. No base qualities exist here, and no much larger clone lies one base off it. This record comes from a study of T cells in Graves' hyperthyroidism and ophthalmopathy (dated by TCRdb to between 2018 and 2021). Describing the broader study: Peripheral blood samples were taken at the time of initial diagnosis, prior to any treatment. To identify TCR V-J signatures that set the groups apart, the researchers used a discovery cohort of 100 or so patients, made up of roughly 40 with Graves' ophthalmopathy and approximately 57 with stable Graves' hyperthyroidism. Prospective prediction of ophthalmopathy was tested in an independent validation cohort consisting of some 19 hyperthyroidism patients and approximately 16 patients who later progressed to ophthalmopathy. The 100 discovery patients were randomly split 7:3 into training and test sets. Thyroid tissue and blood T-cell repertoires from over 5 Graves' hyperthyroidism patients were also compared in the study. Once sampling was done, hyperthyroidism patients were given methimazole at a starting dose of 30 mg daily, whereas ophthalmopathy patients were given high-dose intravenous methylprednisolone. The paper reports TCR Vbeta CDR3 sequencing of more than 120 peripheral blood samples: around 41 ophthalmopathy, 70 to 85 hyperthyroidism and roughly 17 progressor patients.

Hyperthyroidism patients were aged 18 to 65 years and newly diagnosed, with disease duration of less than 2 months. The study excluded patients with uncontrolled infections, other autoimmune diseases, pregnancy or lactation. Clinical symptoms, serum thyroxine and TRAb, thyroid ultrasound, and orbital computed tomography formed the basis for the diagnoses. Blood from progressor patients was drawn when they were first diagnosed with hyperthyroidism, before any ophthalmopathy symptoms appeared. PBMCs were isolated from about 9.2 ml of fresh peripheral blood by Ficoll-Paque density gradient centrifugation. Progressor patients were initially diagnosed with Graves' hyperthyroidism and developed ophthalmopathy during follow-up. Total RNA was extracted with Trizol reagent, and quality was checked on an Agilent 2100 Bioanalyzer. Amplification of TCR beta CDR3 regions was carried out from RNA transcripts. The first round of RT-PCR for the TCR CDR3 was performed with the HTBI primer set and the Qiagen OneStep RT-PCR kit. The libraries were constructed in a second round of multiplex PCR and then size-selected and purified. Paired-end sequencing of the libraries was performed with 100 bp reads on an Illumina HiSeq2000. Under the source paper's analysis protocol: Raw data were processed with SOAPnuke, discarding reads with adapters, uncalled bases, mean Phred below 15, or no exact constant-primer or identifier match. COPE v1.2.5 was used to merge high-quality paired reads, and clonotypes were defined as unique nucleotide sequences. MiTCR v1.1 was used to align clonotypes to the IMGT TRBV, TRBD and TRBJ reference segments. The analysis was restricted to V-J combinations with a frequency above 0.0001, which together covered 99.2% of the repertoires. A TCS score was defined as the ratio between F50 (clonal expansion) and ExV (chaos), using BLOSUM62-based TCRdist between CDR3 peptides within each V-J. Welch's t-statistics and random forest reduced fewer than 600 V-J features to under 15, which were used in a naive Bayes classifier (R e1071). Using fastp at Q25 and MiXCR, TCRdb reprocessed the public reads and kept productive beta chains. Rows are unified per CDR3 protein, each entry keeping the most common DNA and genes. The V and J calls, along with clone size, are taken from TCRdb and not from the paper's own processing. This sample has approximately 400,000 distinct CDR3 sequences in its table, and 13% of those were observed once. Of the sample, more than 20% falls within the top ten clones.

The paper as a whole reports these results and caveats: No statistical method was used to fix the sample size in advance, and group allocation was not hidden from the investigators. Most expanded thyroid clonotypes (frequency above 0.001) were also found in blood, which suggests that blood repertoires may mirror thyroid immune responses. Ophthalmopathy was separated from stable hyperthyroidism by a 13 V-J signature model, with 85% to 90% sensitivity and 81% to 83% specificity obtained in cross-validation and 80%/75% obtained in testing. In validation, the model predicted progression to ophthalmopathy with just under 71% sensitivity and less than 80% specificity, a median of around six months before onset.

Via the germline V gene, CDR1 is MDHEN and CDR2 SYDVKM. Germline trimming amounts to 3 bases on V and 3 bases on J, with 13 as the count of junction bases outside the gene matches. Taken from cysteine to phenylalanine, the CDR3 has 18 residues. This entry keeps only the CDR3 DNA: 54 bases, framed from base 1. In this chain, TRBV28 is recombined with TRBJ1-1; TRBD1 agrees with 10 junctional bases. The sample consisted of blood. The receptor's source is a man aged 30-40 years with Graves' hyperthyroidism that later progressed to Graves' ophthalmopathy. CDR3 sequence: CASSFSGQGGAKDTEAFF. The bases read TGTGCCAGCAGTTTCTCCGGACAGGGGGGGGCTAAAGACACTGAAGCTTTCTTT.